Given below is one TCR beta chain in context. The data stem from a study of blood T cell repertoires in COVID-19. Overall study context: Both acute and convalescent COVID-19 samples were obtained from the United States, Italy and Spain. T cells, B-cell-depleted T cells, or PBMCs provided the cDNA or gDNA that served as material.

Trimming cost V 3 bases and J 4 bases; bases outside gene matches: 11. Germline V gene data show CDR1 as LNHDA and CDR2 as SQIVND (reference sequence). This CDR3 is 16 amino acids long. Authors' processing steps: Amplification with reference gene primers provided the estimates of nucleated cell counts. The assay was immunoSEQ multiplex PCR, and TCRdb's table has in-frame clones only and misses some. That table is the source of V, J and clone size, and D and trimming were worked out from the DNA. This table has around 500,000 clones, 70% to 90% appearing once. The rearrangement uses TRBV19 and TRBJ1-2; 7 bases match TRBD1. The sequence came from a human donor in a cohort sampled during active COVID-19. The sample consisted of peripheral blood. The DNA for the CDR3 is TGTGCCAGTAGTATTGGAGACAGGGTAGATCCCTATGGCTACACCTTC. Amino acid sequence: CASSIGDRVDPYGYTF.